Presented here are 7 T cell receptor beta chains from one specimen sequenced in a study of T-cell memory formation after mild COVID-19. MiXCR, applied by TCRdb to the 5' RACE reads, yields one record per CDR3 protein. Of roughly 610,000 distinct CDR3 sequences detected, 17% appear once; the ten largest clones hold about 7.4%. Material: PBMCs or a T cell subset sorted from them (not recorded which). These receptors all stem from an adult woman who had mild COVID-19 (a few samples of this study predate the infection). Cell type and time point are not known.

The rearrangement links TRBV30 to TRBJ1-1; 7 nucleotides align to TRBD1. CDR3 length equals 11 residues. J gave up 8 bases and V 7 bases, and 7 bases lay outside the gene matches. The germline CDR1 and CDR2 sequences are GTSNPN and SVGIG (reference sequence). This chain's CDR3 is CASSGTVEAFF. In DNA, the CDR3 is TGTGCCTCCTCTGGGACAGTCGAAGCTTTCTTT.

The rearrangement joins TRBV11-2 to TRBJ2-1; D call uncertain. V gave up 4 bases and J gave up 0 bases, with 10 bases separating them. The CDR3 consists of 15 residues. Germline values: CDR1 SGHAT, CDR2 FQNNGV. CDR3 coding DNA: TGTGCCAGCAGCTCCGGCGGCAACTCCTACAATGAGCAGTTCTTC. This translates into CASSSGGNSYNEQFF.

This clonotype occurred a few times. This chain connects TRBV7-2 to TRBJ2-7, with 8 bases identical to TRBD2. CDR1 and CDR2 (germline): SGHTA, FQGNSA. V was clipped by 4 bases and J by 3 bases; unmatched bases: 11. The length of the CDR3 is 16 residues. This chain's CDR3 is CASSSRASGRIYEQYF. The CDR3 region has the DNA TGTGCCAGCAGCTCCAGAGCCAGCGGGAGAATCTACGAGCAGTACTTC.

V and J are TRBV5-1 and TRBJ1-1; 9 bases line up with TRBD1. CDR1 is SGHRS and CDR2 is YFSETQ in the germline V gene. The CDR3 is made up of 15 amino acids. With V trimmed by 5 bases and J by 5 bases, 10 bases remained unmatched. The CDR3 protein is CASRDGTGYSTEAFF. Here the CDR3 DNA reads TGCGCCAGCAGAGACGGGACAGGGTACTCGACTGAAGCTTTCTTT.

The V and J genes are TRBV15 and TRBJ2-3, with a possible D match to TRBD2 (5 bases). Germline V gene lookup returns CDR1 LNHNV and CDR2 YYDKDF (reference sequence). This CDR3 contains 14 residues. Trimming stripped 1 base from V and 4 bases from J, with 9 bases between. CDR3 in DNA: TGTGCCACCAGCAGAGGGAGGTGGGCAGATACGCAGTATTTT. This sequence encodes CATSRGRWADTQYF.

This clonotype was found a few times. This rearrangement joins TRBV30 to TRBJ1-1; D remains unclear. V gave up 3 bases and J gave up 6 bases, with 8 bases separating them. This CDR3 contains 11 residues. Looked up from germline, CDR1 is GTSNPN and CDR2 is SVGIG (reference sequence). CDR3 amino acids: CAWRLQAEAFF. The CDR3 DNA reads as TGTGCCTGGAGGCTCCAGGCTGAAGCTTTCTTT.

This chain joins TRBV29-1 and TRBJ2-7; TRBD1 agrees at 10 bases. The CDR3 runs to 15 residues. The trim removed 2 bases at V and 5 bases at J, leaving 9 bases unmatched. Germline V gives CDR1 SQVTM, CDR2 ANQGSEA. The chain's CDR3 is CSVEPVDRGRDEQYF. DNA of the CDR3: TGCAGCGTTGAACCGGTGGACAGGGGGAGGGACGAGCAGTACTTC.